This TCR beta chain was observed in a study of blood T cell repertoires in COVID-19. Study-wide background: Both acute and convalescent COVID-19 samples were obtained from the United States, Italy and Spain.

Per the original methods: The authors estimated nucleated cell counts from reference gene primer amplification. The protocol was immunoSEQ multiplex PCR, while the TCRdb copy is restricted to in-frame clones and leaves out a portion. D and trimming come from the DNA, and the V and J calls and clone size come from that table. The repertoire holds about 110,000 clones, approximately 80% seen once, with approximately 40% in the top ten. The V gene lost 5 bases and the J gene lost 3 bases, with 7 bases spanning the gap. The CDR3 totals 11 residues. Germline V gene data show CDR1 as DFQATT and CDR2 as SNEGSKA (reference sequence).

Sequencing was performed on peripheral blood. This TCR was recovered from a man at least 80 years old with acute or convalescent COVID-19. The chain is built from TRBV20-1 and TRBJ1-2, with D maybe TRBD1 (5 bases). CDR3 sequence: CSAPRDYGYTF. In DNA form, the CDR3 reads TGCAGTGCTCCCAGGGACTATGGCTACACCTTC.